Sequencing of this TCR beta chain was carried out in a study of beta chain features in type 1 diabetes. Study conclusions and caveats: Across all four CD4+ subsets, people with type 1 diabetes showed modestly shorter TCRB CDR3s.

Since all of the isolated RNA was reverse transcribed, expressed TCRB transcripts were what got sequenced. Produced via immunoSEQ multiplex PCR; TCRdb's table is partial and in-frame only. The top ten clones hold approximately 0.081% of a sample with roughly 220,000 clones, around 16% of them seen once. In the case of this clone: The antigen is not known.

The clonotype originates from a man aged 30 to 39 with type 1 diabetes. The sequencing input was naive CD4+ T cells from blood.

CDR3 sequence (DNA): TGTGCCAGCAGTCTTAGCGGGAGTTGGTTCACAGATACGCAGTATTTT. Translated, it gives CASSLSGSWFTDTQYF. The rearrangement joins TRBV9 to TRBJ2-3, with 9 bases lining up with TRBD2. With 5 bases clipped from V and 2 bases from J, the junction kept 9 bases outside the gene matches. The CDR3 has 16 amino acids. From germline, CDR1 is SGDLS and CDR2 YYNGEE. Full variable domain (remainder filled in from reference TRBV9 and TRBJ2-3): DSGVTQTPKHLITATGQRVTLRCSPRSGDLSVYWYQQSLDQGLQFLIQYYNGEERAKGNILERFSAQQFPDLHSELNLSSLELGDSALYFCASSLSGSWFTDTQYFGPGTRLTVL.